The clone carrying this TCR beta chain was found many times. Its target is unknown. Each TCR beta library was made by quantitative 5'-RACE that incorporated molecular barcodes. Using its own MiXCR run on the 5' RACE reads, TCRdb lists one record per CDR3 protein. The repertoire holds 150,000 to 250,000 distinct CDR3 sequences, 13% seen once, with 16% in the top ten. These data belong to a study of CD8 T cells in ankylosing spondylitis. Study-wide points: A TCR beta motif made of fewer than ten highly homologous variants seemed typical of ankylosing spondylitis blood. Significant enrichment of disease-linked clones was reported in matched ankylosing spondylitis synovial fluid.

The CDR3 covers 14 residues. J was trimmed by 3 bases and V by 6 bases; bases with no gene match: 2. Sequencing was carried out using blood, either unsorted or a sorted T cell fraction (not recorded which). V is TRBV12-3 or TRBV12-4 and J is TRBJ2-3, with 11 positions matching TRBD2. The sequence came from a male donor with ankylosing spondylitis or in good health (not recorded which). The CDR3 DNA reads TGTGCCAGCAGCATAGCGGGGGGGACAGATACGCAGTATTTT. Its translation: CASSIAGGTDTQYF.